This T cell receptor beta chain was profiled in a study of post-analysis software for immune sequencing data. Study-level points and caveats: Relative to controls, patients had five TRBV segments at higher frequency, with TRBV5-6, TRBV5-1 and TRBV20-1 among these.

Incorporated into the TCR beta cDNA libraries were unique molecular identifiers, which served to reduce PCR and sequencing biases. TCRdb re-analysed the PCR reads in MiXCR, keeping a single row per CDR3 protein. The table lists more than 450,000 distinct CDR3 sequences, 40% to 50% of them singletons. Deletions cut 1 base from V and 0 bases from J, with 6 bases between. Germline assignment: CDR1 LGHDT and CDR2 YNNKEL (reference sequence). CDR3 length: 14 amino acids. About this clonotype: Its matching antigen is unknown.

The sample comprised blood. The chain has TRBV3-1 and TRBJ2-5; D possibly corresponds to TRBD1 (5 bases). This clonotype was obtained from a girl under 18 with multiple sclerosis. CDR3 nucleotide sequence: TGTGCCAGCAGCCAAGGGGGCTACCAAGAGACCCAGTACTTC. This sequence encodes CASSQGGYQETQYF.